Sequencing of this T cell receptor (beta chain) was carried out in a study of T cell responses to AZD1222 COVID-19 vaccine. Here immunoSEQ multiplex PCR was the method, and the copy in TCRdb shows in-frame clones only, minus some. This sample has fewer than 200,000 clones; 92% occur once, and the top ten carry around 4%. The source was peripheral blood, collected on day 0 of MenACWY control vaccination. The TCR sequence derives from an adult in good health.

The CDR3 protein is CASRGQGSSNQPQHF. DNA for the CDR3: TGTGCCAGCAGGGGACAGGGGAGTAGCAATCAGCCCCAGCATTTT. The chain joins TRBV6-5 to TRBJ1-5, with 10 bases aligning to TRBD1. The CDR3 runs 15 residues. The V segment lost 6 bases and the J segment 0 bases; nucleotides outside the gene matches: 2. Per the germline V gene, CDR1 is MNHEY and CDR2 is SVGAGI.